The 24 T cell receptor beta chains listed next were all sequenced from one sample in a study of chemoradiotherapy in HPV16-positive cancers. Sequencing was performed with immunoSEQ multiplex PCR; in TCRdb, only in-frame clones are kept and a portion is missing. The sample records approximately 13,000 clones, roughly 71% being singletons. This sample was taken from a patient who underwent chemoradiotherapy. Source of these receptors: a human donor with HPV-associated anogenital cancer.

The chain employs TRBV18 and TRBJ1-3; D is ambiguous. V was trimmed by 3 bases and J by 0 bases, leaving 15 bases between them. CDR1 KGHSH and CDR2 LQKENI come from the germline V gene. This CDR3 contains 17 residues. In DNA, the CDR3 is TGTGCCAGCTCACCGTCCGTTCCGGGAGCCTCTGGAAACACCATATATTTT. It encodes CASSPSVPGASGNTIYF.

The chain uses TRBV6-6 and TRBJ2-1; D may be TRBD2 (5 bases). The V and J ends lost 6 bases and 0 bases respectively, with 6 bases between them. The CDR3 is 13 residues long. CDR1 is MNHNY and CDR2 is SVGAGI in the germline V gene (reference sequence). The CDR3 bases are TGTGCCAGCAGCCGGGACTCCTACAATGAGCAGTTCTTC. Residues: CASSRDSYNEQFF.

The chain couples TRBV5-1 to TRBJ2-7; 8 bases align to TRBD1. Germline V lookup: CDR1 SGHRS, CDR2 YFSETQ. This CDR3 has 14 amino acids. The trim removed 4 bases at V and 2 bases at J, leaving 5 bases unmatched. CDR3 sequence reads: CASSLGTGPYEQYF. The CDR3 DNA is TGCGCCAGCAGCCTCGGGACAGGCCCCTACGAGCAGTACTTC.

The chain uses TRBV28 and TRBJ2-1; 9 nucleotides align to TRBD1. The CDR3 has 15 amino acids. CDR1 MDHEN and CDR2 SYDVKM come from the germline V gene. V trimming: 3 bases; J trimming: 9 bases; junction bases outside the gene matches: 9. The CDR3 nucleotides are TGTGCCAGCAGTTTTAATCGCAGGGGACAGGGTGAGCAGTTCTTC. This encodes CASSFNRRGQGEQFF.

This chain uses TRBV18 with TRBJ1-5; 8 bases are shared with TRBD1. The CDR3 sequence is 14 residues long. The germline V gene has CDR1 KGHSH and CDR2 LQKENI. The ends lost 4 bases at V and 1 base at J; junction bases unmatched: 0. CDR3 DNA sequence: TGTGCCAGCTCACGGACAGGGAGCAATCAGCCCCAGCATTTT. It codes for CASSRTGSNQPQHF.

The gene calls are TRBV11-2 and TRBJ2-7; perhaps TRBD1 as D (6 bases). V lost 5 bases, J lost 5 bases, and 16 bases lay in between. This CDR3 comprises 14 residues. The germline CDR1 and CDR2 sequences are SGHAT and FQNNGV. CDR3 sequence reads: CASSPLEGVHEQYF. Here the CDR3 DNA reads TGTGCCAGCAGCCCCCTTGAGGGGGTCCACGAGCAGTACTTC. The complete variable domain, with remaining parts taken from reference TRBV11-2 and TRBJ2-7, reads EAGVAQSPRYKIIEKRQSVAFWCNPISGHATLYWYQQILGQGPKLLIQFQNNGVVDDSQLPKDRFSAERLKGVDSTLKIQPAKLEDSAVYLCASSPLEGVHEQYFGPGTRLTVT.

The chain employs TRBV30 and TRBJ1-2; D unresolved. The CDR3 runs 11 residues. CDR1 is GTSNPN and CDR2 is SVGIG in the germline V gene (reference sequence). Trimming shortened V by 3 bases and J by 4 bases, and 6 bases separated the two germline ends. This CDR3 is CAWRAVYGYTF. The CDR3 coding sequence is TGTGCCTGGAGGGCAGTCTATGGCTACACCTTC.

The chain couples TRBV21-1 to TRBJ1-2; the DNA was not compared with TRBD1, the D call given in the table. TRBV21-1 is termed a pseudogene. The CDR3 runs 18 residues. The CDR3 is CASPPQEDRGPSYYGYTF. CDR3 sequence (DNA): TGTGCCAGTCCACCCCAGGAGGACAGGGGGCCTTCCTACTATGGCTACACCTTC.

V is TRBV9 and J is TRBJ2-3; D unclear. V dropped 0 bases and J dropped 3 bases, with 17 bases sitting between them. Germline CDR1 and CDR2: SGDLS and YYNGEE. The CDR3 sequence is 17 residues long. CDR3 DNA sequence: TGTGCCAGCAGCGTAGGTATCGGCGGACCCCGAACAGATACGCAGTATTTT. The encoded protein is CASSVGIGGPRTDTQYF.

The CDR3 DNA follows: TGTGCCAGCAAAACAGGGGAACTAGCAAGAGAGACCCAGTACTTC. It encodes CASKTGELARETQYF. J is TRBJ2-5 and V is TRBV2, with D possibly being TRBD1 (7 bases). The CDR3 contains 15 residues. Trimming shortened V by 7 bases and J by 4 bases, and 19 bases separated the two germline ends. Germline CDR1 and CDR2: SNHLY and FYNNEI.

This clone has a single count. The chain uses TRBV5-1 and TRBJ1-1; D not certain. Germline CDR1 SGHRS, CDR2 YFSETQ. The CDR3 is 14 amino acids. Deletions cut 0 bases from V and 4 bases from J, with 10 bases between. Here the CDR3 DNA reads TGCGCCAGCAGCTTGGGCGTATTGGGCACTGAAGCTTTCTTT. Translated: CASSLGVLGTEAFF. The full variable domain, completed using reference TRBV5-1 and TRBJ1-1, is KAGVTQTPRYLIKTRGQQVTLSCSPISGHRSVSWYQQTPGQGLQFLFEYFSETQRNKGNFPGRFSGRQFSNSRSEMNVSTLELGDSALYLCASSLGVLGTEAFFGQGTRLTVV.

This sequence joins TRBV19 and TRBJ2-1; weak D call: TRBD2 (5 bases). From germline, CDR1 is LNHDA and CDR2 SQIVND (reference sequence). V lost 2 bases to trimming and J lost 6 bases, with 11 bases between them. The CDR3 loop spans 14 amino acids. The CDR3 is CASSIRGYSNEQFF. CDR3 nucleotide sequence: TGTGCCAGTAGTATACGGGGATACAGCAATGAGCAGTTCTTC.

In this sample, this clone turned up once. The V gene is TRBV5-5, the J gene TRBJ2-7; 9 bases line up with TRBD2. This CDR3 is 16 amino acids long. J was trimmed by 6 bases and V by 3 bases; bases with no gene match: 13. The germline V gene has CDR1 SGHKS and CDR2 YYEKEE (reference sequence). The CDR3 is CASSSLAGVTRGEQYF. CDR3 sequence (DNA): TGTGCCAGCAGCTCCTTAGCGGGAGTGACAAGGGGCGAGCAGTACTTC.

V usage is TRBV30 and J usage is TRBJ1-1; D perhaps matches TRBD1 (5 bases). The V gene's germline CDR1 is GTSNPN and CDR2 SVGIG (reference sequence). With 4 bases removed from V and 7 bases from J, the gap between germline ends came to 13 bases. The CDR3 spans 12 residues. The DNA of the CDR3 is TGTGCCTGGAATCTAGGGGACCGTGAAGCTTTCTTT. This translates into CAWNLGDREAFF.

Only one count was recorded for this clone. The chain combines TRBV5-5 with TRBJ1-4; D remains ambiguous. The V gene's germline CDR1 is SGHKS and CDR2 YYEKEE (reference sequence). The V and J ends lost 0 bases and 8 bases respectively, with 17 bases between them. This CDR3 is 16 amino acids long. DNA for the CDR3: TGTGCCAGCAGCTTGGGGGTCCGGGTTGTAGAGGAAAAACTGTTTTTT. This gives the protein CASSLGVRVVEEKLFF.

V is TRBV28 and J is TRBJ1-2; unclear D gene. V lost 4 bases, J lost 4 bases, and 10 bases lay in between. The CDR3 has 13 residues. Germline V lookup: CDR1 MDHEN, CDR2 SYDVKM. The CDR3, as DNA: TGTGCCAGCAGTTCCGGACTAAGCTATGGCTACACCTTC. Its translation is CASSSGLSYGYTF.

This chain links TRBV19 with TRBJ1-4; TRBD1 might be the D (5 bases). CDR1 and CDR2 (germline): LNHDA, SQIVND (reference sequence). This CDR3 comprises 17 residues. The V and J ends lost 3 bases and 7 bases respectively, with 21 bases between them. CDR3: CASSMGDSVSWGEKLFF. CDR3 DNA: TGTGCCAGTAGTATGGGAGACAGCGTCTCTTGGGGTGAAAAACTGTTTTTT.

The rearrangement joins TRBV7-3 to TRBJ2-2; tentative D call: TRBD2 (5 bases). Germline CDR1 is SGHTA and CDR2 is FQGTGA. V lost 5 bases and J 0 bases, leaving 13 bases between the germline ends. The CDR3 has 16 amino acids. CDR3 DNA: TGTGCCAGCAGCACAACTAGGGCCGCGAACACCGGGGAGCTGTTTTTT. Residues: CASSTTRAANTGELFF.

V is TRBV4-3 and J is TRBJ2-1; 9 bases are shared with TRBD2. CDR3 length equals 17 residues. After removal of 2 bases from V and 5 bases from J, the junction contained 10 bases not matched to a gene. Per the germline V gene, CDR1 is LGHNA and CDR2 is YSLEER. CDR3 region: CASSQRGLAGLNNEQFF. The CDR3 bases are TGCGCCAGCAGCCAAAGGGGTCTAGCGGGACTCAACAATGAGCAGTTCTTC.

The chain uses TRBV6-4 and TRBJ2-3; TRBD1 is a possible D gene (5 bases). CDR3 length equals 14 residues. V lost 0 bases, J lost 1 base, and 5 bases lay in between. CDR1 is MRHNA and CDR2 is SNTAGT in the germline V gene. This CDR3 is CASSDSGGTDTQYF. CDR3 DNA: TGTGCCAGCAGTGACTCAGGGGGCACAGATACGCAGTATTTT.

This clone has just a few counts. The chain carries TRBV27 and TRBJ2-1, with no clear D. The CDR3 runs to 15 residues. The germline CDR1 and CDR2 sequences are MNHEY and SMNVEV (reference sequence). The V end was cut by 5 bases, the J end by 9 bases, with 20 bases between. The CDR3 DNA reads as TGTGCCAGCAGTACCTGGACCCCCGAGGTGGGTGAGCAGTTCTTC. This encodes CASSTWTPEVGEQFF.

This chain connects TRBV21-1 to TRBJ2-5; the table gives TRBD2 as D, unverified against the DNA. TRBV21-1 is a recognized pseudogene. CDR3 length equals 15 residues. The CDR3 is CASSATGGSDTPQYF. The CDR3 DNA reads as TGTGCCAGCAGCGCGACGGGCGGGAGCGACACCCCCCAGTACTTC.

The J gene is TRBJ2-7, the V gene TRBV18; maybe TRBD2 (5 bases). The CDR3 is 13 residues long. CDR1 and CDR2 (germline): KGHSH, LQKENI. V was clipped by 6 bases and J by 5 bases, with 14 bases between them. DNA for the CDR3: TGTGCCAGCTCCCCCCGGGGTTTCGACGAGCAGTACTTC. It translates to CASSPRGFDEQYF.

This chain uses TRBV27 with TRBJ2-7, with TRBD1 matching 7 bases. V trimming: 6 bases; J trimming: 4 bases; junction bases outside the gene matches: 6. The germline gives CDR1 MNHEY, CDR2 SMNVEV (reference sequence). CDR3 length equals 13 residues. CDR3 sequence reads: CASSRQGVYEQYF. CDR3 in DNA: TGTGCCAGCAGCCGACAGGGTGTTTACGAGCAGTACTTC.